Here is one T cell receptor (beta chain) with its context. This sample is part of a study of control samples from healthy donors and cancer patients. The ends were cut back, 2 bases at V and 5 bases at J, with 15 bases in the middle. Looked up from germline, CDR1 is KGHSY and CDR2 is FQNENV. This CDR3 has 15 amino acids. Sequencing used immunoSEQ multiplex PCR; TCRdb keeps in-frame clones, though not all of them. The sample has about 180,000 clones; approximately 94% are singletons. The sample was blood. This rearrangement joins TRBV16 to TRBJ1-2, with no clear D. The receptor's source is a man aged 30 to 39 in good health. In DNA form, the CDR3 reads TGTGCCAGCAGCCAAAGGTCCGAGCCCGCATATGGCTACACCTTC. It encodes CASSQRSEPAYGYTF. The full variable domain, in which reference TRBV16 and TRBJ1-2 provide the parts outside the CDR3, is GEEVAQTPKHLVRGEGQKAKLYCAPIKGHSYVFWYQQVLKNEFKFLISFQNENVFDETGMPKERFSAKCLPNSPCSLEIQATKLEDSAVYFCASSQRSEPAYGYTFGSGTRLTVV.